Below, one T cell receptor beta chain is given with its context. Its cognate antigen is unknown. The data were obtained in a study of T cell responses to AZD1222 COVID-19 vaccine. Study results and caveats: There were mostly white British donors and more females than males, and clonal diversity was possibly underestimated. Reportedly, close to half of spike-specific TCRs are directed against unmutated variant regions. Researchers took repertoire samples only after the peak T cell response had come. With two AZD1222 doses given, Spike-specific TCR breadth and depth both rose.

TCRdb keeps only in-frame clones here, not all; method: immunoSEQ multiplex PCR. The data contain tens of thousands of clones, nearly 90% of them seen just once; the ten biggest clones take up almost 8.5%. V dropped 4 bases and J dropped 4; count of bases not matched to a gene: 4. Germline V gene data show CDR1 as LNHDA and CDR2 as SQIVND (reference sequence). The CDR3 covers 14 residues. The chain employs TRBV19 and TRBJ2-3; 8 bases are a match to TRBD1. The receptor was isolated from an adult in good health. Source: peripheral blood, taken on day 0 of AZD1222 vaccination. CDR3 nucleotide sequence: TGTGCCAGTAGTAAGACAGGGGAATCAGATACGCAGTATTTT. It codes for CASSKTGESDTQYF.